Shown below are 20 T cell receptor beta chains from a single sample sequenced in a study of blood T cells in healthy people across ages. A second PCR, run for roughly 7 to 12 cycles, used a sample-barcoded 5' primer plus a J-beta primer mix. TCRdb passed the 5' RACE reads through MiXCR, listing each CDR3 protein once. The sample has roughly 1,300,000 distinct CDR3 sequences, around 59% seen once; the top ten hold roughly 7%. Sequenced sample: blood. The receptors shown here come from a man younger than 35 in good health.

This chain links TRBV10-3 with TRBJ2-7; D is possibly TRBD2 (5 bases). This CDR3 has 15 residues. In germline, CDR1 is ENHRY, CDR2 SYGVKD. Trimming removed 2 bases from V and 5 bases from J, with 16 bases in between. This chain's CDR3 is CAISERELTDHEQYF. CDR3 coding DNA: TGTGCCATCAGTGAGAGGGAGCTAACCGACCACGAGCAGTACTTC.

CDR3 coding DNA: TGTGCCAGCAGTTACAAGCGGGAGCAGTACTTC. Translated: CASSYKREQYF. The chain uses TRBV6-2 or TRBV6-3 and TRBJ2-7, with D maybe TRBD2 (5 bases). The CDR3 runs 11 residues. Trimming removed 2 bases from V and 7 bases from J, with 6 bases in between. Germline V gene data show CDR1 as MNHEY and CDR2 as SVGEGT.

This chain connects TRBV7-9 to TRBJ2-1; D call uncertain. The CDR3 extends over 16 amino acids. Germline values: CDR1 SEHNR, CDR2 FQNEAQ (reference sequence). Trimming removed 5 bases at V and 1 base at J, with 15 bases between. Here the CDR3 DNA reads TGTGCCAGCAGCCCAAAGGCCCTTCAATCCTACAATGAGCAGTTCTTC. This translates into CASSPKALQSYNEQFF. Based on the CDR3 plus reference TRBV7-9 and TRBJ2-1, the full variable domain is DTGVSQNPRHKITKRGQNVTFRCDPISEHNRLYWYRQTLGQGPEFLTYFQNEAQLEKSRLLSDRFSAERPKGSFSTLEIQRTEQGDSAMYLCASSPKALQSYNEQFFGPGTRLTVL.

The rearrangement joins TRBV15 to TRBJ2-6; 7 nucleotides line up with TRBD1. The length of the CDR3 is 16 residues. V lost 5 bases, J lost 0 bases, and 4 bases stayed unmatched. CDR1 LNHNV and CDR2 YYDKDF come from the germline V gene (reference sequence). CDR3 protein: CATSQYRGSGANVLTF. The CDR3 bases are TGTGCCACCAGCCAATACAGGGGCTCTGGGGCCAACGTCCTGACTTTC.

The chain is built from TRBV6-2 or TRBV6-3 and TRBJ1-5, with TRBD1 matching 8 bases. Germline V gives CDR1 MNHEY, CDR2 SVGEGT. V dropped 6 bases and J dropped 3; count of bases not matched to a gene: 10. The CDR3 has 16 residues. The CDR3 bases are TGTGCCAGCAGCCCCGCTGACAGGGGTGTCAATCAGCCCCAGCATTTT. Its translation: CASSPADRGVNQPQHF.

The V and J genes are TRBV5-1 and TRBJ2-1, with TRBD2 matching 8 bases. The DNA end is more similar to TRBJ2-7, so the J call may be wrong. Germline CDR1 is SGHRS and CDR2 is YFSETQ. The CDR3 contains 15 residues. DNA of the CDR3: TGCGCCAGCAGCCTGGGGGCCAGCGGGAGTTCCGAGCAGTACTTC. Translating it yields CASSLGASGSSEQYF.

The chain employs TRBV7-9 and TRBJ2-5, with TRBD1 identical over 9 bases. The J call may not be correct, given that the DNA end is closer to TRBJ2-7. CDR3 size: 13 residues. Germline loops: CDR1 SEHNR, CDR2 FQNEAQ (reference sequence). As DNA, the CDR3 is TGTGCCAGCAACCAACAGGGGGCGTACGAGCAGTACTTC. Its protein product is CASNQQGAYEQYF.

This clonotype was seen a few times. J is TRBJ2-7 and V is TRBV6-5; TRBD2 agrees at 7 bases. The J segment lost 6 bases and the V segment lost 10 bases, leaving 12 bases of the junction unmatched. The CDR3 has 13 amino acids. Germline-derived CDR1 and CDR2 are MNHEY and SVGAGI. The CDR3 loop reads CATRRGLNREQYF. The CDR3 nucleotides read TGTGCCACTCGCCGGGGACTAAACCGCGAGCAGTACTTC.

This clonotype was observed once. This chain uses TRBV6-5 with TRBJ2-7, with D unclear. The J call could be wrong; TRBJ2-1 is a better fit for the DNA end. This CDR3 region has 12 residues. Germline values: CDR1 MNHEY, CDR2 SVGAGI. The CDR3, as DNA: TGTGCCAGCAGAGCCGCTAGTGATGAGCAGTTCTTC. Translation gives CASRAASDEQFF.

Regarding this clonotype: This likely comes from a read error, as the CDR3 has no conserved phenylalanine or tryptophan at its end. The DNA is omitted, as the CDR3 cannot be located on it reliably, and the CDR3 follows TCRdb's listing. This chain joins TRBV27 and TRBJ2-3; the tabulated D call, TRBD1, remains unverified against the DNA. The CDR3 is 14 amino acids in total, end residues counted. Germline V gene lookup returns CDR1 MNHEY and CDR2 SMNVEV (reference sequence). This CDR3 is CASSVGALTDTQYL.

The chain has TRBV20-1 and TRBJ2-5; D not certain. The J call may not be correct, given that the DNA end is closer to TRBJ2-7. The CDR3 is 12 residues long. Germline assignment: CDR1 DFQATT and CDR2 SNEGSKA (reference sequence). CDR3 residues: CSEGPHTGEQYF. The CDR3, as DNA: TGCAGTGAAGGACCCCACACTGGCGAGCAGTACTTC.

The chain employs TRBV29-1 and TRBJ2-1; 9 bases align to TRBD2. The J segment lost 7 bases and the V segment lost 4 bases, leaving 5 bases of the junction unmatched. Germline V CDR1 and CDR2: SQVTM, ANQGSEA. There are 13 residues in the CDR3. The CDR3 nucleotides are TGCAGCGTTGGCGGGAGGGAGATTAATGAGCAGTTCTTC. Its protein is CSVGGREINEQFF.

The rearrangement joins TRBV27 to TRBJ1-2; tentative D call: TRBD1 (5 bases). The CDR3 covers 13 residues. The germline CDR1 and CDR2 sequences are MNHEY and SMNVEV (reference sequence). V dropped 3 bases and J dropped 7 bases, with 12 bases sitting between them. CDR3 loop: CASSLGGKAGYTF. The CDR3 DNA reads TGTGCCAGCAGTTTGGGGGGGAAGGCTGGCTACACCTTC.

This chain links TRBV12-3 or TRBV12-4 with TRBJ1-5; TRBD1 might be the D (5 bases). The ends were cut back, 5 bases at V and 4 bases at J, with 9 bases in the middle. The CDR3 runs 13 residues. This CDR3 reads CASSGRTNQPQHF. CDR3 nucleotides: TGTGCCAGCAGTGGACGGACAAATCAGCCCCAGCATTTT.

The gene calls are TRBV12-3 or TRBV12-4 and TRBJ2-6; D unclear. The CDR3 has 18 residues. Trimming shortened V by 7 bases and J by 2 bases, and 21 bases separated the two germline ends. This chain's CDR3 is CASTTHRAETPGANVLTF. CDR3 DNA sequence: TGTGCCAGCACCACCCATCGGGCGGAGACTCCTGGGGCCAACGTCCTGACTTTC.

This clonotype turned up a few times. The V call is TRBV15, the J call TRBJ1-4; a weak D match, TRBD1 (5 bases). Germline V lookup: CDR1 LNHNV, CDR2 YYDKDF (reference sequence). Trimming removed 0 bases from V and 8 bases from J, with 16 bases in between. The CDR3 spans 16 residues. The chain's CDR3 is CATSREGLGIGEKLFF. CDR3 nucleotide sequence: TGTGCCACCAGCAGAGAGGGGCTAGGGATAGGGGAAAAACTGTTTTTT.

The rearrangement uses TRBV14 and TRBJ2-3; D remains unclear. The V end was cut by 4 bases, the J end by 0 bases, with 14 bases between. CDR3 length: 16 residues. Germline V gene data show CDR1 as SGHDN and CDR2 as FVKESK. CDR3 region: CASSLLGQTSTDTQYF. DNA of the CDR3: TGTGCCAGCAGCCTTTTGGGTCAAACTAGCACAGATACGCAGTATTTT.

This clonotype was seen a handful of times. This chain connects TRBV4-1 to TRBJ1-2; D perhaps matches TRBD1 (6 bases). Trimming took off 8 bases at V and 6 bases at J, with 13 bases between the two ends. CDR1 and CDR2 from the germline V gene are MGHRA and YSYEKL. The CDR3 runs 12 residues. The CDR3 coding sequence is TGCGCCAGCCGGGACATCGGGAATGGCTACACCTTC. It codes for CASRDIGNGYTF.

A few counts support this clonotype. The rearrangement uses TRBV29-1 and TRBJ2-1; TRBD2 matches at 11 bases. This CDR3 is 14 amino acids long. Per the germline V gene, CDR1 is SQVTM and CDR2 is ANQGSEA. V shed 7 bases, J shed 12 bases, and the junction held 14 bases outside the gene matches. Here the CDR3 reads CSAANSGRADGQFF. CDR3 DNA: TGCAGCGCGGCCAATAGCGGGAGGGCCGATGGGCAGTTCTTC.

To note about this clonotype: At one end, the junction sequence differs from germline, possibly due to a read error. CDR3 in DNA: TGTGCCAGCAGTGAATCGGGACTAAATACCTACAATGAGCGGTTCTTC. Amino acids: CASSESGLNTYNERFF. The chain has TRBV2 and TRBJ2-1, with 7 bases fitting TRBD2. CDR1 and CDR2 (germline): SNHLY, FYNNEI. This CDR3 has 16 residues.